This T cell receptor beta chain was documented in a study of CD8+ T cells in alopecia areata. RNA, once extracted, was reverse transcribed into cDNA for use as the sequencing template. Assay used: immunoSEQ multiplex PCR; TCRdb lists only in-frame clones, some missing. The sample consists of tens of thousands of clones, nearly 55% of them appearing once. The ends were cut back, 2 bases at V and 4 bases at J, with 8 bases in the middle. This CDR3 region has 13 residues. Germline CDR1 SEHNR, CDR2 FQNEAQ (reference sequence). For four to six patients taking part in the biomarker study, CD4+ cells were further sorted into CD25+CD127- cells.

The chain uses TRBV7-9 and TRBJ2-5; D is unresolved. The TCR comes from a human donor with alopecia areata. The sample consisted of CD4+ Tregs sorted from blood. This chain's CDR3 is CASSLFPLETQYF. The CDR3 DNA reads as TGTGCCAGCAGCTTATTTCCCCTAGAGACCCAGTACTTC.